A single sample gave rise to the 15 T cell receptor beta chains below, sequenced in a study of blood T cell repertoires in COVID-19. Assay: immunoSEQ multiplex PCR; the TCRdb copy retains only in-frame clones and omits some. The sample consists of 250,000 to 350,000 clones, 87% of them appearing once. Material for sequencing was PBMCs or T cells enriched from blood (not recorded which). These receptors originate from a woman between 18 and 29 years old who had recovered from COVID-19.

The V call is TRBV5-1, the J call TRBJ1-1; tentative D call: TRBD1 (6 bases). Germline V gives CDR1 SGHRS, CDR2 YFSETQ. The CDR3 covers 18 residues. Trimming removed 2 bases from V and 0 bases from J, with 20 bases in between. CDR3 in DNA: TGCGCCAGCAGCTTTTTCCAGGGGATTTCTGCGATGAACACTGAAGCTTTCTTT. Translation: CASSFFQGISAMNTEAFF.

V usage is TRBV28 and J usage is TRBJ2-3; no clear D. Trimming shortened V by 5 bases and J by 0 bases, and 15 bases separated the two germline ends. Germline CDR1 reads MDHEN; CDR2 reads SYDVKM. CDR3 length: 16 amino acids. The CDR3 bases are TGTGCCAGCAGTCTCCTCGACAACCCGAGCACAGATACGCAGTATTTT. Protein sequence: CASSLLDNPSTDTQYF.

This clone has only a few counts. The CDR3, as DNA: TGTGCCAGCAGCCCCCGGGCGCAGGGGTACAATGAGCAGTTCTTC. Its protein product is CASSPRAQGYNEQFF. The gene calls are TRBV6-2 or TRBV6-3 and TRBJ2-1; D perhaps matches TRBD1 (6 bases). This CDR3 is 15 amino acids long. The V end was cut by 6 bases, the J end by 4 bases, with 16 bases between. The germline CDR1 and CDR2 sequences are MNHEY and SVGEGT.

V usage is TRBV4-3 and J usage is TRBJ1-5; the D gene is possibly TRBD1 (6 bases). Germline-derived CDR1 and CDR2 are LGHNA and YSLEER. The length of the CDR3 is 14 residues. V dropped 4 bases and J dropped 6 bases, with 13 bases sitting between them. This CDR3 is CASSPAGGGQPQHF. CDR3 DNA: TGCGCCAGCAGCCCGGCGGGGGGCGGTCAGCCCCAGCATTTT.

The rearrangement links TRBV7-3 to TRBJ2-3; 7 bases map to TRBD2. Germline lookup yields CDR1 SGHTA and CDR2 FQGTGA. With 0 bases clipped from V and 0 bases from J, the junction kept 6 bases outside the gene matches. The CDR3 has 17 residues. CDR3 nucleotide sequence: TGTGCCAGCAGCTTAACCAGCGGGACTTTCAGCACAGATACGCAGTATTTT. Translated, it gives CASSLTSGTFSTDTQYF.

The chain uses TRBV7-2 and TRBJ1-6; D ambiguous. Germline CDR1 is SGHTA and CDR2 is FQGNSA. The germline V and J ends were trimmed by 6 bases and 0 bases, with 12 bases remaining between them. The CDR3 runs 16 residues. The CDR3, as DNA: TGTGCCAGCAGGCTTGCGGTGAGCTCCTATAATTCACCCCTCCACTTT. Its protein is CASRLAVSSYNSPLHF.

The rearrangement uses TRBV18 and TRBJ1-2, with a weak D call TRBD1 (5 bases). Trimming shortened V by 2 bases and J by 2 bases, and 9 bases separated the two germline ends. Germline loops: CDR1 KGHSH, CDR2 LQKENI. The CDR3 has 14 amino acids. The CDR3: CASSPTGVNYGYTF. The CDR3 DNA is TGTGCCAGCTCACCAACAGGAGTAAACTATGGCTACACCTTC. The variable domain in full, with the rest retrieved from reference TRBV18 and TRBJ1-2, is NAGVMQNPRHLVRRRGQEARLRCSPMKGHSHVYWYRQLPEEGLKFMVYLQKENIIDESGMPKERFSAEFPKEGPSILRIQQVVRGDSAAYFCASSPTGVNYGYTFGSGTRLTVV.

The rearrangement joins TRBV19 to TRBJ2-1, with 9 bases fitting TRBD2. Germline-derived CDR1 and CDR2 are LNHDA and SQIVND (reference sequence). V shed 5 bases, J shed 3 bases, and the junction held 5 bases outside the gene matches. There are 15 residues in the CDR3. The CDR3 coding sequence is TGTGCCAGTAGTTACGGCGGGAGGGTCTACAATGAGCAGTTCTTC. It yields the protein CASSYGGRVYNEQFF.

The chain links TRBV11-3 to TRBJ1-1, with a tentative D call TRBD1 (6 bases). Germline CDR1 is SGHNT and CDR2 is YENEEA. The CDR3 runs 15 residues. V gave up 1 base and J gave up 2 bases, with 11 bases separating them. CDR3 protein: CASSLGGGLNTEAFF. The CDR3 bases are TGTGCCAGCAGCTTAGGGGGGGGCTTAAACACTGAAGCTTTCTTT.

The rearrangement links TRBV6-5 to TRBJ1-5, with unresolved D. The V and J ends lost 0 bases and 5 bases respectively, with 8 bases between them. Germline loops: CDR1 MNHEY, CDR2 SVGAGI. This CDR3 region has 14 residues. The CDR3 loop reads CASSYSGKDQPQHF. The DNA of the CDR3 is TGTGCCAGCAGTTACTCGGGCAAAGATCAGCCCCAGCATTTT.

This clone was picked up one time. The J gene is TRBJ1-2, the V gene TRBV14; TRBD1 agrees at 7 bases. Losses at the gene ends were 0 bases for V and 7 bases for J; bases not matched to a gene: 2. This CDR3 region has 13 residues. Looked up from germline, CDR1 is SGHDN and CDR2 is FVKESK. The CDR3 sequence: CASSQETGLGYTF. CDR3 nucleotide sequence: TGTGCCAGCAGCCAAGAGACAGGGCTTGGCTACACCTTC.

This clone was detected a few times. The chain joins TRBV27 to TRBJ2-7; 10 bases agree with TRBD1. Germline V CDR1 and CDR2: MNHEY, SMNVEV (reference sequence). The CDR3 runs 16 residues. Trimming removed 4 bases from V and 4 bases from J; junction bases left unmatched: 10. CDR3 loop: CASSYGTGAGNYEQYF. The CDR3 DNA is TGTGCCAGCAGTTACGGGACAGGGGCCGGGAATTACGAGCAGTACTTC.

The J gene is TRBJ1-1, the V gene TRBV2; possible D gene TRBD1, 6 bases. Germline assignment: CDR1 SNHLY and CDR2 FYNNEI. The V gene lost 5 bases and the J gene lost 11 bases, with 12 bases spanning the gap. The CDR3 covers 11 residues. The CDR3, as DNA: TGTGCCAGCAGTAACAGGGTGAGTGCTTTCTTT. This encodes CASSNRVSAFF.

The rearrangement joins TRBV6-1 to TRBJ1-1, with D unclear. Trimming removed 2 bases at V and 4 bases at J, with 11 bases between. This CDR3 has 14 residues. The germline CDR1 and CDR2 sequences are MNHNS and SASEGT. The CDR3 loop is CASSELRGSTEAFF. CDR3 nucleotides: TGTGCCAGCAGTGAATTACGGGGATCCACTGAAGCTTTCTTT.

The chain combines TRBV15 with TRBJ1-1; weak D call: TRBD1 (6 bases). The CDR3 runs to 13 residues. Between the trimmed V and J ends, which lost 9 bases and 5 bases, there was a span of 16 bases. Per the germline V gene, CDR1 is LNHNV and CDR2 is YYDKDF (reference sequence). In DNA form, the CDR3 reads TGTGCCACAAAACAGGGATATGGGACTGAAGCTTTCTTT. It yields the protein CATKQGYGTEAFF.